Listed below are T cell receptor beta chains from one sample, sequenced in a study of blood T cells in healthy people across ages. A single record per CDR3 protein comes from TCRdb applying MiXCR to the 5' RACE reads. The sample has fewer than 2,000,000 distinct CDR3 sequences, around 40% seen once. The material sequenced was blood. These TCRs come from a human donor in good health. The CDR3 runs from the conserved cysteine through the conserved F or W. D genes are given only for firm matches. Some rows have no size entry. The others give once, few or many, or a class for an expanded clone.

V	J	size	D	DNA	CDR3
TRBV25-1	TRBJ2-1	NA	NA	TGTGCCAGCAGAGTGCATGGGGGTGAGCAGTTCTTC	CASRVHGGEQFF
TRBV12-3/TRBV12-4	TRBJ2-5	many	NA	TGTGCCAGCAGTTTTCAGGAGGAGACCCAGTACTTC	CASSFQEETQYF
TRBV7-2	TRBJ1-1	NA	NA	TGTGCCAGCAGCTTAGCCGTATTGCGTTCGGTGAACACTGAAGCTTTCTTT	CASSLAVLRSVNTEAFF
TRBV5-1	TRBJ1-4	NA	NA	TGCGCCAGCAGCCGTGAGGACAGTGAAAAACTGTTTTTT	CASSREDSEKLFF
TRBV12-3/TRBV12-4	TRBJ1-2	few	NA	TGTGCCAGCAGTTTTCAGGGGTCGGGCTATGGCTACACCTTC	CASSFQGSGYGYTF
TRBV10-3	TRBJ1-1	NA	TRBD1	TGTGCCATCAAGGGACAGGGGAACACTGAAGCTTTCTTT	CAIKGQGNTEAFF
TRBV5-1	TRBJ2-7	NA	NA	TGCACCAGCCGAGACCAACCGACGGGGAATGAGCAGTACTTC	CTSRDQPTGNEQYF
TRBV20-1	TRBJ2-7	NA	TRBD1	TGCAGTGCTAGGGGTGGGACAGGGTCCTACGAGCAGTACTTC	CSARGGTGSYEQYF
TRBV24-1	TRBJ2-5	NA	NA	TGTGCCACCAGTGGTGGCGGGGAACAAGAGACCCAGTACTTC	CATSGGGEQETQYF
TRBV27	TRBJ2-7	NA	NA	TGTGCCAGCAGTGCTTCAATCGGGACGGAGATCTACGAGCAGTACTTC	CASSASIGTEIYEQYF
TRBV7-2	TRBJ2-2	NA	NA	TGTGCCAGCAGCTCAAGAAGTGGCGGGGAGCTGTTTTTT	CASSSRSGGELFF
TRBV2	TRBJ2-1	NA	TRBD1	TGTGCCAGCAGTCCACGACAGGGAAGAATCGGTGAGCAGTTCTTC	CASSPRQGRIGEQFF
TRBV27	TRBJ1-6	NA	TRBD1	TGTGCCAGCAGCCGAATTCTTGAGGGACAGTATAATTCACCCCTCCACTTT	CASSRILEGQYNSPLHF
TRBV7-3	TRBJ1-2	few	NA	TGTGCCAGCAGTCTTTTATTAAGTCGGGCGCCTGGCTACACCTTC	CASSLLLSRAPGYTF
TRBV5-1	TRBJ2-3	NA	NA	TGCGCCAGCAGCCACGGACTCGTGTACGAACATACGCAGTATTTT	CASSHGLVYEHTQYF
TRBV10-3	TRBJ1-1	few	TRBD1	TGTGCCATCAGTGAGATAGGGGGCGGCGTGAACACTGAAGCTTTCTTT	CAISEIGGGVNTEAFF
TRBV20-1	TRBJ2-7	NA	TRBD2	TGCAGTGCCCTCAGGAGCGGGGGCACCTACGAGCAGTACTTC	CSALRSGGTYEQYF
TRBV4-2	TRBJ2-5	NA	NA	TGTGCCAGCAGCCGTCGTTTAAGCTATTACCAAGAGACCCAGTACTTC	CASSRRLSYYQETQYF
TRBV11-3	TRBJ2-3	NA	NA	TGTGCCCGCACCACTCAGCGCGCCTCAGATACGAAGTATTTT	CARTTQRASDTKYF
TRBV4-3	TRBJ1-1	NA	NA	TGCGCCAGCAGCCAGCAGATGGACAGGAACACTGAAGCTTTCTTT	CASSQQMDRNTEAFF
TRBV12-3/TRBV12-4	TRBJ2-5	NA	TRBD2	TGTGCCAGCAGGTCTAGCGGGGGACTCCAAGAGACCCAGTACTTC	CASRSSGGLQETQYF
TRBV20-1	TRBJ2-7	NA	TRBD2	TGCAGTGCTAGGAGTAGACTAGCGGCGTCCTACGAGCAGTACTTC	CSARSRLAASYEQYF
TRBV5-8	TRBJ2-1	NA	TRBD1	TGTGCCAGCGCCCCGGGACAGGGCCTCCATGAGCAGTTCTTC	CASAPGQGLHEQFF
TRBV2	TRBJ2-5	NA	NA	TGTGCCAGCAGTGCAGGTTTGGGGGGACGGGAGACCCAGTACTTC	CASSAGLGGRETQYF
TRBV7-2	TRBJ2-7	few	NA	TGTGCCAGCAGCTCGGACACTTGGGAGCAGTACTTC	CASSSDTWEQYF
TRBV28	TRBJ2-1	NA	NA	TGTGCCAGCAGCCCTTTACAGGGTCTTATTGAGCAGTTCTTC	CASSPLQGLIEQFF
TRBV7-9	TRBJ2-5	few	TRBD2	TGTGCCAGCAGCTTAGTCCTAGCGGGATCTGAGACCCAGTACTTC	CASSLVLAGSETQYF
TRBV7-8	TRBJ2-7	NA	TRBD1	TGTGCCAGCAGCTTACTGGACAGGGCGGTTTTGGTTGGTGAGCAGTACTTC	CASSLLDRAVLVGEQYF
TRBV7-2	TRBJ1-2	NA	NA	TGTGCCAGCAGCTTAGCGCTGGCAAGATCCTCTAACTATGGCTACACCTTC	CASSLALARSSNYGYTF
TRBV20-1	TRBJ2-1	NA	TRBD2	TGCAGTGCCCCAGCGGGGGGAGGGGAGACCCAGTTCTTC	CSAPAGGGETQFF
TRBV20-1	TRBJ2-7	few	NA	TGCAGTGCTAACTTTCAGGGGTACGAGCAGTACTTC	CSANFQGYEQYF
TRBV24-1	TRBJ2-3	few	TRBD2	TGTGCCACCAGTGAGTGGACTAGCGGAATCACAGATACGCAGTATTTT	CATSEWTSGITDTQYF
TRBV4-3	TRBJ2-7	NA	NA	TGCGCCAGCAGCCAACTATCGTCTTCGGACGAGCAGTACTTC	CASSQLSSSDEQYF
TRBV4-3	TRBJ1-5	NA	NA	TGCGCCAGCAGCCAAGATCTGGGGACCCAGCCCCAGCATTTT	CASSQDLGTQPQHF
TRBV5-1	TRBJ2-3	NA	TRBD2	TGCGCCAGCAGCTTGGTGGGACTAGACGGTTTAAATACGCAGTATTTT	CASSLVGLDGLNTQYF
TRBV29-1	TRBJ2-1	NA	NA	TGCAGCGTTGACACGGTTCAAGAGACCCAGTTCTTC	CSVDTVQETQFF
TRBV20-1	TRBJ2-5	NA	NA	TGCAGTGCTAGAGAGTTGAGGGTTCAAGAGACCCAGTACTTC	CSARELRVQETQYF
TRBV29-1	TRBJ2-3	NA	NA	TGCAGCGTTGAAAGCAGGGGAGGGTCAGATACGCAGTATTTT	CSVESRGGSDTQYF
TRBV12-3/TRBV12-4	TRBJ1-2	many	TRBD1	TGTGCCAGCAGTCCTCGGACAGGGACCTATGGCTACACCTTC	CASSPRTGTYGYTF
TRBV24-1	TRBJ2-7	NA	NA	TGTGCCACCAGTGATCCTGACGGGGGATACGAGCAGTACTTC	CATSDPDGGYEQYF
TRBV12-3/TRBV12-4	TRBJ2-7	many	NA	TGTGCCAGCAGCTCTGGGGACGCCTACGAGCAGTACTTC	CASSSGDAYEQYF
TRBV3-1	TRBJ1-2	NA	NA	TGTGCCAGCAGCCTAATAGCTGGAAGGGAACTCAGAGGGAGTGGCTACACCTTC	CASSLIAGRELRGSGYTF
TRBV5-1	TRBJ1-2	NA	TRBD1	TGCGCCAGCAGCTTCGCCCCGTCGGGACAGAAAAACTATGGCTACACCTTC	CASSFAPSGQKNYGYTF
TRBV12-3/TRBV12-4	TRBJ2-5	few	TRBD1	TGTGCCAGCAGTCCGACAGGGGGAACCCCACAAGAGACCCAGTACTTC	CASSPTGGTPQETQYF
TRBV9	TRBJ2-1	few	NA	TGTGCCAGCAGCGTACTAGACTCAACCTACAATGAGCAGTTCTTC	CASSVLDSTYNEQFF
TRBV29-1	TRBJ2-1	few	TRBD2	TGCAGCGCCGCCCTCAGACTAGCGGGGGGGCAGCAGTTCTTC	CSAALRLAGGQQFF
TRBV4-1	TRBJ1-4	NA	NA	TGCGCCAGCAGCCAAGTGGGGTTGGTCCTTCAAAATGAAAAACTGTTTTTT	CASSQVGLVLQNEKLFF
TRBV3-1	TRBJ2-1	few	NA	TGTGCCAGCAGCCTAGGAACGGGGAACTCCTACAATGAGCAGTTCTTC	CASSLGTGNSYNEQFF
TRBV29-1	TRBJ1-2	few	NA	TGCAGCGTCTGGACAGTTAACTATGGCTACACCTTC	CSVWTVNYGYTF
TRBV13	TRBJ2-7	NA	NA	TGTGCCAGTTTCGACGGGCGCGGGTCGTACGAGCAGTACTTC	CASFDGRGSYEQYF
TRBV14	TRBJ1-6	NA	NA	TGTGCCAGCAGCGTGAGACAGCTCTCCTATAATTCACCCCTCCACTTT	CASSVRQLSYNSPLHF
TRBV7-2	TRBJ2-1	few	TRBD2	TGTGCCAGCGGCTGGGGGGGGTACAATGAGCAGTTCTTC	CASGWGGYNEQFF
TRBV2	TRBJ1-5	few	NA	TGTGCCAGCAGTCAGACAGGATATCAGCCCCAGCATTTT	CASSQTGYQPQHF
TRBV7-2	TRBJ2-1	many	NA	TGTGCCAGCAGCCGCTTGGCAGGGGGGTCCTACAATGAGCAGTTCTTC	CASSRLAGGSYNEQFF
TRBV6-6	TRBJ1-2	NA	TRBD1	TGTGCCAGCAGTCTCGACGGACAGGTTCATGGCTACACCTTC	CASSLDGQVHGYTF
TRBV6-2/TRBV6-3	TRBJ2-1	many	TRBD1	TGTGCCAGCAGTACCAGGACAGGGGTAAATGAGCAGTTCTTC	CASSTRTGVNEQFF
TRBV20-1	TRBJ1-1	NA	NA	TGCAGTGCTGGAGACCCCCGCACCATGAACACTGAAGCTTTCTTT	CSAGDPRTMNTEAFF
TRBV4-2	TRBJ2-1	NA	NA	TGTGCCAGCAGCCCGGACCCTCCCGGCTCCTACAATGAGCAGTTCTTC	CASSPDPPGSYNEQFF
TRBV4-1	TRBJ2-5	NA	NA	TGCGCCAGCAGCCCTATACAGGCTTCCCAAGAGACCCAGTACTTC	CASSPIQASQETQYF